This TCR beta chain was sequenced during a study of CD8 T cells in ankylosing spondylitis. General observations from the study: A CD8+ phenotype characterized the disease-linked clones, which were relatively rare in peripheral blood. What appeared characteristic of ankylosing spondylitis blood was a TCR beta motif of about eight highly homologous variants.

On this clonotype itself: Its antigen is unidentified.

Germline V gene data show CDR1 as MNHNS and CDR2 as SASEGT. There are 17 residues in the CDR3. Unmatched junction bases numbered 8, after V lost 2 bases and J lost 6 bases. Quantitative 5'-RACE with molecular barcodes produced the TCR beta libraries. A single record per CDR3 protein comes from TCRdb applying MiXCR to the 5' RACE reads. The data contain a few hundred thousand distinct CDR3 sequences, 8% of them singletons. The V gene is TRBV6-1, the J gene TRBJ2-1; 12 bases match TRBD2. This clonotype originated in a male donor with ankylosing spondylitis. The sequenced sample was blood, either unsorted or a sorted T cell fraction (not recorded which). The CDR3 reads CASSESIWTSGTNEQFF. CDR3 in DNA: TGTGCCAGCAGTGAATCTATCTGGACTAGCGGGACCAATGAGCAGTTCTTC.